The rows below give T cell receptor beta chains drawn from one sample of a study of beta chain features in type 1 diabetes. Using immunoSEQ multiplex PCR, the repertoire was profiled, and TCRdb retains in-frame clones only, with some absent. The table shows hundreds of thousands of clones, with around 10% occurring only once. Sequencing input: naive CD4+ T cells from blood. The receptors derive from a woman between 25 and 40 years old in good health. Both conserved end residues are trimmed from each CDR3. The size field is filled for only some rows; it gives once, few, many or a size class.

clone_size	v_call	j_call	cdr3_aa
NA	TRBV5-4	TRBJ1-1	ASSWARGRRNTEAF
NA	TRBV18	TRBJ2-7	ASSGTSYEQY
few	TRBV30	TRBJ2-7	AWSRGLAGDDEQY
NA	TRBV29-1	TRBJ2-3	SVSGEGTSRSGGDTQY
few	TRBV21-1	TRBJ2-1	ASSKRRLAGPISSYNEQF
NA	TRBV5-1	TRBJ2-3	ASSFFATGGSTDTQY
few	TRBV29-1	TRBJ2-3	SVRADSTDTQY
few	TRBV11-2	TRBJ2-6	ASSSLAGYLGANVLT
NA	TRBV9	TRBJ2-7	ASSVGTGRVDEQY
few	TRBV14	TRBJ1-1	ASSYNRVRGNTEAF
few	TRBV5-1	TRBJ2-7	ASSFRDSQYEQY